These 19 T cell receptor beta chains originate from one sample sequenced in a study of T cell repertoires in cytomegalovirus infection. Their cognate antigens are unknown. TCRdb reanalysed the reads using MiXCR and keeps one entry per CDR3 protein. The data show about 570,000 distinct CDR3 sequences, over 35% seen once. The starting material was cultured PBMCs, obtained from culture after CMV antigen stimulation. These receptor sequences come from a human donor in good health (CMV status not recorded). Some clones in this sample may be carry-over from other donors' samples.

The chain employs TRBV5-5 and TRBJ2-7; D might be TRBD1 (6 bases). Germline loops: CDR1 SGHKS, CDR2 YYEKEE (reference sequence). The CDR3 is 14 residues long. V was cut by 4 bases and J by 2 bases, with 13 bases left in between. Written as DNA, the CDR3 is TGTGCCAGCAGCCCCGCGCCAGGGGCCTACGAGCAGTACTTC. It yields the protein CASSPAPGAYEQYF.

The chain recombines TRBV7-6 with TRBJ1-3, with D unclear. CDR1 is SGHVS and CDR2 is FNYEAQ in the germline V gene. Trimming shortened V by 2 bases and J by 1 base, and 6 bases separated the two germline ends. CDR3 length: 14 amino acids. In DNA, the CDR3 is TGTGCCAGCAGCTTACAAGCGTCTGGAAACACCATATATTTT. Translation: CASSLQASGNTIYF. Filled out from reference TRBV7-6 and TRBJ1-3, the complete variable domain reads GAGVSQSPRYKVTKRGQDVALRCDPISGHVSLYWYRQALGQGPEFLTYFNYEAQQDKSGLPNDRFSAERPEGSISTLTIQRTEQRDSAMYRCASSLQASGNTIYFGEGSWLTVV.

The chain employs TRBV5-5 and TRBJ2-1; 11 bases fit TRBD2. Trimming removed 4 bases from V and 2 bases from J; junction bases left unmatched: 5. From germline, CDR1 is SGHKS and CDR2 YYEKEE (reference sequence). The CDR3 contains 16 residues. CDR3 protein: CASSSGTSGTYNEQFF. The DNA for the CDR3 is TGTGCCAGCAGCAGCGGGACTAGCGGAACCTACAATGAGCAGTTCTTC. The whole variable domain, remainder taken from reference TRBV5-5 and TRBJ2-1, is DAGVTQSPTHLIKTRGQQVTLRCSPISGHKSVSWYQQVLGQGPQFIFQYYEKEERGRGNFPDRFSARQFPNYSSELNVNALLLGDSALYLCASSSGTSGTYNEQFFGPGTRLTVL.

This clonotype was seen repeatedly, ten times or more. The rearrangement joins TRBV7-8 to TRBJ1-5; D remains ambiguous. V was shortened by 5 bases and J by 4 bases, with 15 bases between the two germline ends. CDR1 is SGHVS and CDR2 is FQNEAQ in the germline V gene. The CDR3 consists of 15 residues. DNA for the CDR3: TGTGCCAGCAGCGATCCGGGCTTACTTAATCAGCCCCAGCATTTT. Its protein product is CASSDPGLLNQPQHF.

This clonotype showed up just once. The rearrangement uses TRBV7-2 and TRBJ2-7; 7 bases align to TRBD2. This CDR3 is built from 14 residues. The V segment lost 1 base and the J segment 4 bases; nucleotides outside the gene matches: 4. Germline CDR1 and CDR2: SGHTA and FQGNSA. This chain's CDR3 is CASSLGREEYEQYF. CDR3 coding DNA: TGTGCCAGCAGCTTAGGCCGGGAGGAGTACGAGCAGTACTTC.

The CDR3 loop reads CASSLRSNLGNEQFF. The CDR3 DNA reads TGTGCCAGCAGCTTAAGATCGAACCTCGGCAATGAGCAGTTCTTC. The rearrangement uses TRBV7-2 and TRBJ2-1; D gene ambiguous. Germline CDR1 SGHTA, CDR2 FQGNSA. V lost 2 bases to trimming and J lost 6 bases, with 14 bases between them. CDR3 length equals 15 residues.

V gene TRBV4-1 combines with J gene TRBJ2-1, with D maybe TRBD1 (5 bases). There are 14 residues in the CDR3. The germline CDR1 and CDR2 sequences are MGHRA and YSYEKL. V was cut by 4 bases and J by 6 bases, with 13 bases left in between. In nucleotides, the CDR3 is TGCGCCAGCAGCCCAGGGCTCCTTGGCAATGAGCAGTTCTTC. It is translated as CASSPGLLGNEQFF.

This clonotype was seen at least ten times. CDR3 in DNA: TGTGCCAGCAGCCCCATGAACACTGAAGCTTTCTTT. It yields the protein CASSPMNTEAFF. This chain joins TRBV11-1 and TRBJ1-1; D is unclear. Germline CDR1 reads SGHAT; CDR2 reads FQDESV (reference sequence). Trimming shortened V by 5 bases and J by 0 bases, and 4 bases separated the two germline ends. The CDR3 covers 12 residues.

The gene calls are TRBV7-9 and TRBJ1-1, with TRBD1 identical over 11 bases. The V and J ends lost 4 bases and 6 bases, in that order; junction bases with no gene match: 4. This CDR3 has 14 residues. CDR1 is SEHNR and CDR2 is FQNEAQ in the germline V gene (reference sequence). The CDR3 DNA reads TGTGCCAGCAGCTCGGGACAGGGGGACGCTGAAGCTTTCTTT. Its protein product is CASSSGQGDAEAFF.

The chain recombines TRBV7-2 with TRBJ1-6, with a weak D call TRBD1 (5 bases). CDR1 and CDR2 (germline): SGHTA, FQGNSA. Trimming left V 8 bases short and J 7 bases short, with 12 bases between. The CDR3 extends over 13 amino acids. This chain's CDR3 is CASVLRGNSPLHF. The CDR3 DNA reads as TGTGCCAGCGTCCTCCGGGGGAATTCACCCCTCCACTTT.

Only one count was recorded for this clonotype. The genes are TRBV19 and TRBJ2-6, with D unclear. Trimming removed 3 bases at V and 0 bases at J, with 15 bases between. Germline CDR1 reads LNHDA; CDR2 reads SQIVND (reference sequence). The CDR3 length is 18 residues. The CDR3 protein is CASSMLRVWGSGANVLTF. In DNA form, the CDR3 reads TGTGCCAGTAGTATGCTCCGGGTTTGGGGCTCTGGGGCCAACGTCCTGACTTTC.

This clonotype has just a few counts. The genes are TRBV4-1 and TRBJ1-6, with D unclear. Germline assignment: CDR1 MGHRA and CDR2 YSYEKL. The CDR3 sequence is 15 residues long. V was trimmed by 1 base and J by 7 bases, leaving 11 bases between them. Here the CDR3 DNA reads TGCGCCAGCAGCCAAGTTCCAGGAGAAAATTCACCCCTCCACTTT. Translating it yields CASSQVPGENSPLHF.

This clonotype was counted once. The chain uses TRBV5-5 and TRBJ2-7; 11 bases agree with TRBD2. Germline V lookup: CDR1 SGHKS, CDR2 YYEKEE (reference sequence). Unmatched junction bases numbered 6, after V lost 0 bases and J lost 1 base. This CDR3 region has 17 residues. The DNA of the CDR3 is TGTGCCAGCAGCTTGGGGTTAGCGGGAGGGATATCCTACGAGCAGTACTTC. This gives the protein CASSLGLAGGISYEQYF.

The chain joins TRBV5-1 to TRBJ2-5, with TRBD2 matching over 15 bases. Germline V gives CDR1 SGHRS, CDR2 YFSETQ. V shed 3 bases, J shed 5 bases, and the junction held 5 bases outside the gene matches. CDR3 size: 16 residues. CDR3 sequence (DNA): TGCGCCAGCAGCTATGGGACTAGCGGGGGGACTGAGACCCAGTACTTC. It yields the protein CASSYGTSGGTETQYF.

The chain is built from TRBV4-1 and TRBJ2-2, with a weak D call TRBD2 (5 bases). Trimming pared 0 bases from V and 6 bases from J, leaving 8 bases between. Looked up from germline, CDR1 is MGHRA and CDR2 is YSYEKL. CDR3 size: 14 residues. The CDR3 protein is CASSQDEGSGELFF. The CDR3 bases are TGCGCCAGCAGCCAAGATGAGGGATCCGGGGAGCTGTTTTTT.

This clonotype was seen a few times. The chain couples TRBV7-2 to TRBJ2-1; no clear D gene. This CDR3 region has 12 residues. The germline V gene encodes CDR1 SGHTA and CDR2 FQGNSA. Trimming removed 5 bases from V and 5 bases from J, with 7 bases in between. The CDR3 spells CASSPRHNEQFF. The CDR3 DNA follows: TGTGCCAGCAGCCCCCGGCACAATGAGCAGTTCTTC.

This clonotype was seen more than once but under ten times. The chain combines TRBV4-3 with TRBJ2-7; TRBD1 matches at 9 bases. The junction had 7 bases not matched to a gene; V was cut back by 1 base and J by 3 bases. The CDR3 runs 16 residues. The germline V gene encodes CDR1 LGHNA and CDR2 YSLEER. CDR3 sequence reads: CASSQGVGQGIYEQYF. The CDR3 bases are TGCGCCAGCAGCCAAGGAGTGGGACAGGGTATCTACGAGCAGTACTTC.

This clonotype was seen more than once but under ten times. The chain is built from TRBV7-2 and TRBJ1-6; 7 nucleotides align to TRBD1. Unmatched junction bases numbered 5, after V lost 6 bases and J lost 6 bases. The CDR3 sequence is 14 residues long. Germline CDR1 SGHTA, CDR2 FQGNSA. The CDR3 protein is CASRYGTVNSPLHF. The CDR3 DNA follows: TGTGCCAGCAGATACGGGACAGTTAATTCACCCCTCCACTTT.

V usage is TRBV4-1 and J usage is TRBJ1-6; D remains unclear. The CDR3 runs 19 residues. V was cut by 0 bases and J by 9 bases, with 24 bases left in between. Germline-derived CDR1 and CDR2 are MGHRA and YSYEKL. CDR3 nucleotides: TGCGCCAGCAGCCAAGAATTCTATTCCAGAACCAACGACGGTTCACCCCTCCACTTT. It is translated as CASSQEFYSRTNDGSPLHF.